This TCR beta chain is drawn from a study of blood T cell repertoires in COVID-19 (dated by TCRdb to about 2020). With regard to the full study: Samples covering the acute and convalescent phases of COVID-19 were provided by collaborators in the United States, Italy and Spain. The material from the prospective study consisted of cDNA or gDNA derived from T cells, B-cell-depleted T cells, or PBMCs. Subjects who had been exposed to COVID-19, were actively infected with it, or had recovered from it provided the deeply sampled blood TCRbeta repertoires that made up the dataset. The repertoires were made available in a free public database intended to serve as a resource for research on the immune response to SARS-CoV-2. Samples were obtained from the ongoing ImmuneRACE study (first 160 participants) and from 1,254 subjects provided by 6 global collaborators. The sample metadata nearly always contained a de-identified subject ID, COVID-19 status, age in years and sex. Where HLA class I and class II types were available, the types were taken from metadata supplied by the sample provider, not from assay-based typing.

Collaborating institutions collected whole blood in K2EDTA tubes following their own protocols. For TCRbeta analysis, collaborator samples were shipped as frozen whole blood, as isolated PBMCs, or as DNA extracted from either sample type. Trimming at the junction amounts to 0 bases on V and 7 bases on J, and the germline ends lie 4 bases apart. Its CDR3 holds 13 amino acids, cysteine through phenylalanine. The kept DNA is CDR3 alone, 39 bases in frame from the first base. The research as a whole found: The amount of clinical and demographic metadata varied by source and participant and was provided uncurated.

TCRbeta CDR3 regions were amplified from genomic DNA using the immunoSEQ Assay, a bias-controlled multiplex PCR. The authors' pipeline ran thus. The number of nucleated cells in each sample was estimated by amplification of reference gene primers within the assay. To quantify the absolute abundance of each unique TCRbeta CDR3 rearrangement, sequence reads were collapsed and filtered. For each sample, productive Simpson clonality was calculated as the square root of Simpson's diversity index over productive rearrangements. This is the immuneACCESS table as TCRdb keeps it, with only in-frame sequences that have V and J called. A part of the clones is gone; compared with another copy, unresolved V genes explain less than half, and the rest is unexplained. Clonal size and the V and J genes are those of that table, whereas D and trimming came from the DNA. The sample contains around 160,000 clones, more than 75% of them found a single time. The top ten constitute approximately 12% of the sample.

To note about this clone: Its binding antigen is unknown. No much larger clone is present one base from it, and per-base qualities are unavailable.

The sequenced sample consisted of peripheral blood. The chain couples TRBV12-3 or TRBV12-4 to TRBJ1-6; the D gene is unclear. The TCR comes from a man between 60 and 75 years old with active or convalescent COVID-19. Read as DNA, the sequence is TGTGCCAGCAGTTTAGCTCCAAATTCACCCCTCCACTTT. The translation is CASSLAPNSPLHF.